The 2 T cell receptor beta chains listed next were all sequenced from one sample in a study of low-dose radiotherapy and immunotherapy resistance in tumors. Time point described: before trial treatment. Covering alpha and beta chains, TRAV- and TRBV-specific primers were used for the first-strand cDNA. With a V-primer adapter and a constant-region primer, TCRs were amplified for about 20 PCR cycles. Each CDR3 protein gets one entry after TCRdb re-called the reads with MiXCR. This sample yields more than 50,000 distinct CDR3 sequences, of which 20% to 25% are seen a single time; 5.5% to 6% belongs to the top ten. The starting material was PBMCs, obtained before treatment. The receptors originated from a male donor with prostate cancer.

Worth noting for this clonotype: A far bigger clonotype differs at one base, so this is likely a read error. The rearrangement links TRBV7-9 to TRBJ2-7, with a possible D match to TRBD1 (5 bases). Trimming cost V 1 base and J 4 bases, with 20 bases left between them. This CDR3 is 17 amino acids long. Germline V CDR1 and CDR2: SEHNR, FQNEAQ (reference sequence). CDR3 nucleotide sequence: TGTGCCAGCAGCTTAGGGGTCAGGATAGGAGCAGGGTACGAGCAGTACTTC. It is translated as CASSLGVRIGAGYEQYF.

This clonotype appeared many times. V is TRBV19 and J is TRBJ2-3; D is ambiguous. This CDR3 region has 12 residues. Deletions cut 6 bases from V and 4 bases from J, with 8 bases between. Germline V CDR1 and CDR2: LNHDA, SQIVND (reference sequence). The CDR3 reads CASRITADTQYF. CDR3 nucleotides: TGTGCCAGTAGGATCACCGCAGATACGCAGTATTTT.